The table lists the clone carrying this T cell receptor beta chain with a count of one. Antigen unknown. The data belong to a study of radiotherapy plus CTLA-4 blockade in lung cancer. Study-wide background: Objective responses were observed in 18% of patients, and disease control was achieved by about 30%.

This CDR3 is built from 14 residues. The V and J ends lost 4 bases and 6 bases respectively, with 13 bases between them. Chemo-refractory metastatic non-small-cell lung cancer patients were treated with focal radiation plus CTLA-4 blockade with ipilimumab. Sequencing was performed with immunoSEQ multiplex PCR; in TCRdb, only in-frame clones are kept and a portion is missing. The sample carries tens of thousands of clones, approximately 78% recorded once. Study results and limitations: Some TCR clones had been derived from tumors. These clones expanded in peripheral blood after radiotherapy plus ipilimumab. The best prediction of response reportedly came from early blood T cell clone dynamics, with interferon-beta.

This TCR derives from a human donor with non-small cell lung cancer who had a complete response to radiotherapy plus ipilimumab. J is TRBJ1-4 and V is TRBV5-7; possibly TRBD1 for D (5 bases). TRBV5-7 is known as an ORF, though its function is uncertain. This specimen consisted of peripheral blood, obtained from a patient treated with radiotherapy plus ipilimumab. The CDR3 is CASSPGPGDEKLFF. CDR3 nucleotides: TGTGCCAGCAGCCCGGGGCCCGGGGATGAAAAACTGTTTTTT.